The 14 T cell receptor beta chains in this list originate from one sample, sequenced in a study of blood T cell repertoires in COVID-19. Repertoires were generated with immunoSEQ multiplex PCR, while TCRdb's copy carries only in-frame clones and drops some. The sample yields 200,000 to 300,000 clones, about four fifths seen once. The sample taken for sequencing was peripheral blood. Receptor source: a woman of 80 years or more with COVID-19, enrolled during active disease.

CDR3 residues: CASSLATGYEQYF. In DNA, the CDR3 is TGTGCCAGCAGCTTAGCGACGGGGTACGAGCAGTACTTC. The V gene is TRBV7-2, the J gene TRBJ2-7; D is possibly TRBD2 (5 bases). The germline V gene encodes CDR1 SGHTA and CDR2 FQGNSA. The V gene lost 0 bases and the J gene lost 4 bases, with 7 bases spanning the gap. The CDR3 is 13 amino acids.

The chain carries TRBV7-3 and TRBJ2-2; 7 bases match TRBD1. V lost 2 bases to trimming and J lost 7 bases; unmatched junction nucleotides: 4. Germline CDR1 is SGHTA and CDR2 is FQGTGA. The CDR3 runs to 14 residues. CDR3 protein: CASSLRGGGGELFF. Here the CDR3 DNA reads TGTGCCAGCAGCTTACGAGGGGGCGGCGGGGAGCTGTTTTTT.

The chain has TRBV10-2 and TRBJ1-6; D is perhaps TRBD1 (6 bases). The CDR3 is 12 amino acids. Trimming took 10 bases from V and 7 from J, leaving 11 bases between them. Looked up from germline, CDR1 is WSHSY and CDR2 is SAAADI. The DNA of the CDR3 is TGCGCCACCCTACAGGGAAATTCACCCCTCCACTTT. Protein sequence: CATLQGNSPLHF.

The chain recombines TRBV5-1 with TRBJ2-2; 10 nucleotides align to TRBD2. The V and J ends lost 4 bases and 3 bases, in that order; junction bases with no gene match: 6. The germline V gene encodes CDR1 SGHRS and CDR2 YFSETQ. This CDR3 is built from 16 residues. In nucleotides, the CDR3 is TGCGCCAGCAGCCGAGCTAGCGGGAGAGACACCGGGGAGCTGTTTTTT. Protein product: CASSRASGRDTGELFF. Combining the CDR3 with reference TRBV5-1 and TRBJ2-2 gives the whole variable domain KAGVTQTPRYLIKTRGQQVTLSCSPISGHRSVSWYQQTPGQGLQFLFEYFSETQRNKGNFPGRFSGRQFSNSRSEMNVSTLELGDSALYLCASSRASGRDTGELFFGEGSRLTVL.

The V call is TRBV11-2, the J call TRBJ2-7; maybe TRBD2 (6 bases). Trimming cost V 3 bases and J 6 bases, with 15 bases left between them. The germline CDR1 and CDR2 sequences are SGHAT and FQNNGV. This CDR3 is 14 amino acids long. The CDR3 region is CASSFQRVSGEQYF. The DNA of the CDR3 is TGTGCCAGCAGCTTTCAGCGGGTCTCCGGCGAGCAGTACTTC.

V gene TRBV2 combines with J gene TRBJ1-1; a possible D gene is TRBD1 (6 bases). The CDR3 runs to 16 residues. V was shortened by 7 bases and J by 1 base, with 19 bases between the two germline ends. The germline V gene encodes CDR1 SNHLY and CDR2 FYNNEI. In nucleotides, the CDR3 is TGTGCCAGCAAACCGGGACAAGGTCGGGGGAACACTGAAGCTTTCTTT. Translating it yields CASKPGQGRGNTEAFF.

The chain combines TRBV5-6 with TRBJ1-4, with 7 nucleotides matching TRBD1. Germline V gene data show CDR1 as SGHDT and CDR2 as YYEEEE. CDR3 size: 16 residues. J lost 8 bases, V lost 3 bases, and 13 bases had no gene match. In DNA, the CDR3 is TGTGCCAGCAGCTCAATGGACAGGCCAGGGGGGGAAAAACTGTTTTTT. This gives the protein CASSSMDRPGGEKLFF.

The CDR3 bases are TGCGCCAGCAGCTTGGTGGTAGCGGGAGAGTACGAGCAGTACTTC. It translates to CASSLVVAGEYEQYF. The J gene is TRBJ2-7, the V gene TRBV5-1; TRBD2 matches at 9 bases. The trim removed 0 bases at V and 4 bases at J, leaving 5 bases unmatched. The CDR3 covers 15 residues. The germline V gene encodes CDR1 SGHRS and CDR2 YFSETQ.

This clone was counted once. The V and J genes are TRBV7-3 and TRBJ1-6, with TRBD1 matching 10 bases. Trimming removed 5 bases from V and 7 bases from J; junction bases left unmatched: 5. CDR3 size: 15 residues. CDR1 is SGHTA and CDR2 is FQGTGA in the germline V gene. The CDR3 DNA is TGTGCCAGCAGCCTAAGGGGACAGGGGAATTCACCCCTCCACTTT. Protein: CASSLRGQGNSPLHF.

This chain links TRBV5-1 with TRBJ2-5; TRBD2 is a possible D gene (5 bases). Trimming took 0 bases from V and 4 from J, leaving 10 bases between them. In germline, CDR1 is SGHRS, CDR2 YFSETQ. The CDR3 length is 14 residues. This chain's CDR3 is CASSLAGRTETQYF. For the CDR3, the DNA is TGCGCCAGCAGCTTGGCGGGGAGAACAGAGACCCAGTACTTC.

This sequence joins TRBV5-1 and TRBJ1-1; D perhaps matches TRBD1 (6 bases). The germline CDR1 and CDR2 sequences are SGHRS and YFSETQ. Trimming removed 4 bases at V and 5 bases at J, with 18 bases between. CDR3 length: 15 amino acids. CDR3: CASSPTGGGETEAFF. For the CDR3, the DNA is TGCGCCAGCAGCCCGACAGGCGGGGGAGAAACTGAAGCTTTCTTT.

The CDR3 reads CASRETGGAIGYTF. The CDR3 DNA reads as TGTGCCAGTAGAGAGACAGGGGGCGCGATTGGCTACACCTTC. The V call is TRBV19, the J call TRBJ1-2, with 10 bases fitting TRBD1. This CDR3 has 14 residues. The germline gives CDR1 LNHDA, CDR2 SQIVND (reference sequence). With V trimmed by 6 bases and J by 7 bases, 8 bases remained unmatched.

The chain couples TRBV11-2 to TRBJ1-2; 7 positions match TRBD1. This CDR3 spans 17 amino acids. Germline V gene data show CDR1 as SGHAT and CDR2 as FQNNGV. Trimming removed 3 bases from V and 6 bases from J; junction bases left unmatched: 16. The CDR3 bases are TGTGCCAGCAGCTTCTCCCATGGGCAGGGGGGCCCTAATGGCTACACCTTC. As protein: CASSFSHGQGGPNGYTF.

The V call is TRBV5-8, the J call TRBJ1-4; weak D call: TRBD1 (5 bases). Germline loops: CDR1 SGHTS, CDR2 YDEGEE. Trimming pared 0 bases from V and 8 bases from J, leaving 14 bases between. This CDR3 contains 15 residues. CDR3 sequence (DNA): TGTGCCAGCAGCTTGGGCTCGGCGGGGGTAGAAAAACTGTTTTTT. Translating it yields CASSLGSAGVEKLFF.